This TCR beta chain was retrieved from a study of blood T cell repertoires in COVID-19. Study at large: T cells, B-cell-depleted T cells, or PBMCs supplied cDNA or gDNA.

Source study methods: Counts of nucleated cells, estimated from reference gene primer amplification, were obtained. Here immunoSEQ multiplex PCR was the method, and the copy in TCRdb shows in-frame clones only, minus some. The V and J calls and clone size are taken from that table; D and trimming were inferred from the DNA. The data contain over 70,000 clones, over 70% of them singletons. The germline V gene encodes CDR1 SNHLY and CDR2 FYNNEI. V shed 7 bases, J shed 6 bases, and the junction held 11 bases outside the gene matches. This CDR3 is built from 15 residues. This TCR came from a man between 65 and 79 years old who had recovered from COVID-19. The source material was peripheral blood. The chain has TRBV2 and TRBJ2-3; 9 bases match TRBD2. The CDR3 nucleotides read TGTGCCAGCAAGATCATGGCGGGAGGGCGTGATACGCAGTATTTT. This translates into CASKIMAGGRDTQYF.